This T cell receptor beta chain was captured in a study of T cells in Graves' hyperthyroidism and ophthalmopathy. General study results and limits: Ophthalmopathy prediction by the model preceded onset by a median approximately six months.

This clonotype was detected many times. What it binds is not known. The CDR3 regions of TCR beta were amplified from RNA transcripts. Carried out on the TCR CDR3, a first-round RT-PCR used the HTBI primer set. TCRdb fed the multiplex PCR reads into MiXCR, producing one record per CDR3 protein. The profile shows approximately 700,000 distinct CDR3 sequences, around 15% of them singletons. J lost 5 bases, V lost 8 bases, and 8 bases had no gene match. This CDR3 contains 12 residues. CDR1 and CDR2 from the germline V gene are DFQATT and SNEGSKA (reference sequence). The receptor was isolated from a man aged 18 to 29 with Graves' hyperthyroidism. The chain links TRBV20-1 to TRBJ1-1; 7 positions match TRBD1. The sequenced sample was blood. As DNA, the CDR3 is TGCAGTACCTTCAGGGGGGTGACTGAAGCTTTCTTT. Translating it yields CSTFRGVTEAFF.